These T cell receptor beta chains were read from a single sample in a study of T-cell reconstitution after alpha-beta-depleted transplantation in children. MiXCR, run by TCRdb on the PCR reads, gives a single entry per CDR3 protein. The table includes approximately 980,000 distinct CDR3 sequences, 25% to 30% detected once. Specimen: PBMCs, mostly from graft donor cells, collected 360 days after TCRalphabeta/CD19-depleted stem cell transplant. These receptors all stem from a boy under two years old who had a stem cell transplant for SCID, so the T cells may come from the graft donor. The CDR3 runs from the conserved cysteine through the conserved F or W. A D gene is named only where the DNA matches it firmly. Only some rows state a clone size, as once, few, many or a class for expanded clones.

J | size | D | V | CDR3 | DNA
TRBJ2-7 | many | - | TRBV12-3/TRBV12-4 | CASSLASSYEQYF | TGTGCCAGCAGTTTAGCTAGTTCCTACGAGCAGTACTTC
TRBJ2-5 | - | - | TRBV29-1 | CSVGGFSQETQYF | TGCAGCGTTGGAGGATTTTCCCAAGAGACCCAGTACTTC
TRBJ2-2 | - | TRBD1 | TRBV30 | CAWSFWDRRTGELFF | TGTGCCTGGAGTTTTTGGGACAGAAGAACCGGGGAGCTGTTTTTT
TRBJ2-3 | - | - | TRBV7-3 | CASSWGVRTDTQYF | TGTGCCAGCAGCTGGGGTGTCCGGACAGATACGCAGTATTTT
TRBJ2-7 | - | - | TRBV2 | CASGERTNSYEQYF | TGTGCCAGCGGCGAACGGACCAACTCCTACGAGCAGTACTTC
TRBJ2-7 | - | - | TRBV4-1 | CASSQERQGPYEQYF | TGCGCCAGCAGCCAAGAACGGCAGGGGCCCTACGAGCAGTACTTC
TRBJ2-1 | - | TRBD1 | TRBV5-1 | CASSLRTGYNEQFF | TGTGCCAGCAGCCTGAGGACAGGATACAATGAGCAGTTCTTC
TRBJ2-3 | - | - | TRBV20-1 | CSARPTRGVTDTQYF | TGCAGTGCTAGACCGACTAGGGGGGTCACAGATACGCAGTATTTT
TRBJ2-1 | - | - | TRBV20-1 | CSGYSNNEQFF | TGCAGTGGATATTCGAACAATGAGCAGTTCTTC
TRBJ2-1 | few | TRBD1 | TRBV12-3/TRBV12-4 | CASSLADRGPGNEQFF | TGTGCCAGCAGTTTAGCGGACAGGGGGCCCGGCAATGAGCAGTTCTTC
TRBJ2-2 | few | - | TRBV6-2/TRBV6-3 | CASSYSYKKAADTGELFF | TGTGCCAGCAGTTACTCGTATAAGAAAGCGGCAGACACCGGGGAGCTGTTTTTT
TRBJ2-3 | few | - | TRBV24-1 | CATSVGTLSTDTQYF | TGTGCCACCAGTGTGGGTACATTAAGCACAGATACGCAGTATTTT
TRBJ2-6 | - | - | TRBV7-2 | CASSLAPQFSGANVLTF | TGTGCCAGCAGCTTAGCGCCTCAGTTTTCTGGGGCCAACGTCCTGACTTTC
TRBJ2-7 | - | - | TRBV25-1 | CASSGANSYEQYF | TGTGCCAGCAGTGGGGCCAACTCCTACGAGCAGTACTTC
TRBJ2-7 | many | - | TRBV3-1 | CASSQVSYEQYF | TGTGCCAGCAGCCAAGTGTCCTACGAGCAGTACTTC
TRBJ1-5 | - | - | TRBV7-6 | CASSLEGNVQPQHF | TGTGCCAGCAGCTTGGAGGGCAATGTTCAGCCCCAGCATTTT
TRBJ2-1 | few | TRBD1 | TRBV28 | CASTLDRESYNEQFF | TGTGCCAGCACCCTGGACAGGGAATCCTACAATGAGCAGTTCTTC
TRBJ2-5 | - | - | TRBV5-1 | CASNLQETQYF | TGCGCCAGCAACCTCCAAGAGACCCAGTACTTC
TRBJ2-1 | - | - | TRBV5-1 | CASSFRARGNEQFF | TGCGCCAGCAGCTTCCGGGCCCGAGGGAATGAGCAGTTCTTC
TRBJ2-7 | - | - | TRBV24-1 | CATRQATPYEQYF | TGTGCCACCAGACAGGCGACCCCGTACGAGCAGTACTTC
TRBJ2-1 | once | TRBD1 | TRBV3-1 | CASSGDRESYNEQFF | TGTGCCAGCAGCGGGGACAGGGAGTCCTACAATGAGCAGTTCTTC
TRBJ1-1 | few | - | TRBV20-1 | CSARGQGYTEAFF | TGCAGTGCTAGGGGGCAGGGGTACACTGAAGCTTTCTTT
TRBJ2-5 | many | - | TRBV29-1 | CSVEADEVAQYF | TGCAGCGTTGAAGCAGATGAGGTCGCCCAGTACTTC
TRBJ2-1 | few | - | TRBV6-1 | CASSETGDYNEQFF | TGTGCCAGCAGTGAAACAGGAGATTACAATGAGCAGTTCTTC
TRBJ2-1 | many | TRBD1 | TRBV11-3 | CASSLGRQGINNEQFF | TGTGCCAGCAGCTTAGGCCGACAGGGTATAAACAATGAGCAGTTCTTC
TRBJ2-7 | few | - | TRBV20-1 | CSANGGPYEQYF | TGCAGTGCTAACGGGGGCCCCTACGAGCAGTACTTC
TRBJ2-1 | once | - | TRBV7-3 | CASSLGFLNEQFF | TGTGCCAGCAGCTTAGGATTCTTAAATGAGCAGTTCTTC
TRBJ2-7 | - | - | TRBV3-1 | CASSQGSLATYEQYF | TGTGCCAGCAGCCAAGGTTCGCTAGCGACCTACGAGCAGTACTTC
TRBJ2-3 | - | TRBD2 | TRBV12-3/TRBV12-4 | CASSPPGQAGWVTDTQYF | TGTGCCAGCAGTCCCCCCGGGCAAGCGGGGTGGGTCACAGATACGCAGTATTTT
TRBJ2-1 | few | - | TRBV15 | CATSRDGVRNEQFF | TGTGCCACCAGCAGAGATGGCGTCCGGAATGAGCAGTTCTTC
TRBJ1-4 | - | TRBD1 | TRBV10-3 | CAISESRQGSEKLFF | TGTGCCATCAGTGAGTCCCGACAGGGGAGTGAAAAACTGTTTTTT
TRBJ2-1 | - | TRBD1 | TRBV15 | CATSSLGTGIGNEQFF | TGTGCCACCAGCAGTCTAGGGACAGGGATCGGGAATGAGCAGTTCTTC
TRBJ1-3 | - | - | TRBV6-1 | CASSEETGRTNTIYF | TGTGCCAGCAGTGAAGAGACAGGACGAACCAACACCATATATTTT
TRBJ2-7 | few | TRBD1 | TRBV29-1 | CSVGRQGAGYEQYF | TGCAGCGTGGGAAGACAGGGGGCAGGCTACGAGCAGTACTTC
TRBJ1-3 | - | - | TRBV4-2 | CASSQGLSGNTIYF | TGTGCCAGCAGCCAAGGACTCTCTGGAAACACCATATATTTT
TRBJ2-5 | - | - | TRBV5-1 | CASSRVIQETQYF | TGCGCCAGCAGTAGGGTGATCCAAGAGACCCAGTACTTC
TRBJ2-3 | few | - | TRBV7-9 | CASTDGHFSTDTQYF | TGTGCCAGCACCGACGGCCATTTTAGCACAGATACGCAGTATTTT
TRBJ1-1 | - | - | TRBV18 | CASSPRSDVNTEAFF | TGTGCCAGCTCACCTCGTTCGGACGTGAACACTGAAGCTTTCTTT
TRBJ1-6 | - | - | TRBV5-1 | CASSVMGGISYNSPLHF | TGCGCCAGCAGCGTGATGGGCGGAATCTCCTATAATTCACCCCTCCACTTT
TRBJ2-4 | - | TRBD1 | TRBV12-3/TRBV12-4 | CASSLTGVIKNIQYF | TGTGCCAGCAGCTTGACAGGGGTAATCAAAAACATTCAGTACTTC
TRBJ2-6 | - | - | TRBV12-3/TRBV12-4 | CASSGRTVSGANVLTF | TGTGCCAGCAGTGGTCGGACGGTCTCTGGGGCCAACGTCCTGACTTTC
TRBJ2-3 | - | TRBD2 | TRBV12-3/TRBV12-4 | CASSSRVLAGGPDTQYF | TGTGCCAGCAGTTCCCGTGTACTAGCGGGGGGGCCAGATACGCAGTATTTT
TRBJ1-1 | - | TRBD1 | TRBV3-1 | CASSQVGQGGAEAFF | TGTGCCAGCAGCCAGGTAGGACAGGGAGGCGCTGAAGCTTTCTTT
TRBJ2-4 | - | - | TRBV11-2 | CAILNAAKNIQYF | TGTGCCATTCTAAATGCGGCCAAAAACATTCAGTACTTC
TRBJ1-1 | once | - | TRBV5-1 | CASSLARDTPNTEAFF | TGCGCCAGCAGCTTGGCCCGGGACACCCCGAACACTGAAGCTTTCTTT
TRBJ1-2 | - | TRBD1 | TRBV4-1 | CASSQHPGGGGYTF | TGCGCCAGCAGCCAACACCCAGGGGGTGGTGGCTACACCTTC
TRBJ2-2 | few | - | TRBV4-2 | CASSQDGQPNTGELFF | TGTGCCAGCAGCCAAGACGGACAGCCGAACACCGGGGAGCTGTTTTTT
TRBJ2-1 | - | - | TRBV10-1 | CASSEIYRNEQFF | TGCGCCAGCAGTGAGATTTATAGGAATGAGCAGTTCTTC
TRBJ2-1 | - | - | TRBV12-3/TRBV12-4 | CASSFGSSSYNEQFF | TGTGCCAGCAGCTTCGGGTCGAGCTCCTACAATGAGCAGTTCTTC